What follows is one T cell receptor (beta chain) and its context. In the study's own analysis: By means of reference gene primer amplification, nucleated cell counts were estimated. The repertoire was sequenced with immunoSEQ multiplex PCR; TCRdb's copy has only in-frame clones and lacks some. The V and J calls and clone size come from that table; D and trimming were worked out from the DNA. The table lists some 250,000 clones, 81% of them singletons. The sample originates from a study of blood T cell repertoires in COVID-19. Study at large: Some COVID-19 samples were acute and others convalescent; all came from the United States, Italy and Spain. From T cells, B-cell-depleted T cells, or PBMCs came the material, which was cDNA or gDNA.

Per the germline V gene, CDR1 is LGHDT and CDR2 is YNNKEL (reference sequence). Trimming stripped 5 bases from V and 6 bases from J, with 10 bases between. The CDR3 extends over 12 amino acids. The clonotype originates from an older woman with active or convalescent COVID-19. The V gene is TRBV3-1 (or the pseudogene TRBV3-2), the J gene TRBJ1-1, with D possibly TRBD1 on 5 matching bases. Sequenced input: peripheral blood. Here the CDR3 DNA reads TGTGCCAGCAGCGTTGGGGGGGCTGAAGCTTTCTTT. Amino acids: CASSVGGAEAFF.